Listed below are T cell receptor beta chains from one sample, sequenced in a study of CD8+ T cells in alopecia areata. Data came from immunoSEQ multiplex PCR; TCRdb stores just in-frame clones and leaves some out. The sample lists roughly 200,000 clones, about 60% occurring once. Here the sequenced sample was CD8+ T cells sorted from blood, taken at week 24, from a patient treated with tofacitinib. All receptors come from a human donor with alopecia areata. The CDR3 runs from the conserved cysteine through the conserved F or W. The D gene is left open where the match is weak. Rows may omit the clone size; those that give it use once, few, many or a size class.

TRBV2	TRBJ1-5	16	.	.	TGTGCCAGCAGCGAAGGGGGGGTTCAGGGCAATCAGCCCCAGCATTTT	CASSEGGVQGNQPQHF
TRBV7-9	TRBJ2-1	15	.	.	TGTGCCAGCAGCTTAGAAGGGCAGGGCTACAATGAGCAGTTCTTC	CASSLEGQGYNEQFF
TRBV7-6	TRBJ2-1	11	.	.	TGTGCCAGCAGTATCTACAATGAGCAGTTCTTC	CASSIYNEQFF
TRBV7-9	TRBJ1-3	12	.	few	TGTGCCAGCAGCTTATCCCCAAACACCATATATTTT	CASSLSPNTIYF
TRBV28	TRBJ2-3	16	.	.	TGTGCCAGCAGAGATCTCTCGGACAGCCCCACAGATACGCAGTATTTT	CASRDLSDSPTDTQYF
TRBV2	TRBJ1-1	15	TRBD1	.	TGTGCCAGCCGTTTCCAATTAACAGGGGACACTGAAGCTTTCTTT	CASRFQLTGDTEAFF
TRBV4-1	TRBJ1-2	13	TRBD1	.	TGCGCCAGCAGCCTTACAGGGGGGGGTGGCTACACCTTC	CASSLTGGGGYTF
TRBV14	TRBJ2-2	18	TRBD2	few	TGTGCCAGCAGCCAAGATTTGTCTAGCGGGGGGACCCGACCTAGGCTGTTTTTT	CASSQDLSSGGTRPRLFF
TRBV4-1	TRBJ1-2	15	TRBD1	.	TGCGCCAGCAGACAGGGACAGGACGAGACCTATGGCTACACCTTC	CASRQGQDETYGYTF
TRBV4-1	TRBJ1-2	15	.	.	TGCGCCAGCAGCCAAGATCTCGGGGGTATCTATGGCTACACCTTC	CASSQDLGGIYGYTF
TRBV4-1	TRBJ1-1	15	TRBD1	few	TGCGCCAGCAGCCAGGTACAGGGGGGCTACACTGAAGCTTTCTTT	CASSQVQGGYTEAFF
TRBV11-3	TRBJ2-5	11	.	.	TGTGCCAGCGGGTTCGGGGAGACCCAGTACTTC	CASGFGETQYF
TRBV5-1	TRBJ2-7	16	TRBD1	few	TGCGCCAGCAGCTTCGGGATGGACAGGGGCTCCTACGAGCAGTACTTC	CASSFGMDRGSYEQYF
TRBV7-6	TRBJ2-5	11	.	.	TGTGCCAGCAGCTCAACAGGGTCCCAGTACTTC	CASSSTGSQYF
TRBV27	TRBJ2-5	14	.	.	TGTGCCAGCAGTTTGGGGCCATCCCGGGAGACCCAGTACTTC	CASSLGPSRETQYF
TRBV7-9	TRBJ2-7	15	.	.	TGTGCCAGCAGCCTTAGGGCCGAGAGGGGCGACGAGCAGTACTTC	CASSLRAERGDEQYF
TRBV6-5	TRBJ1-2	12	.	.	TGTGCCAGCACCGCGGGGGGCTTCGGCTACACCTTC	CASTAGGFGYTF
TRBV19	TRBJ1-2	16	TRBD1	.	TGTGCCAGTAAAACCGGGACAGGTGGAGGCTACTATGGCTACACCTTC	CASKTGTGGGYYGYTF
TRBV10-3	TRBJ1-4	16	TRBD1	many	TGTGCCATCAGTGAGTCCGGGACAGGGGCTAATGAAAAACTGTTTTTT	CAISESGTGANEKLFF
TRBV30	TRBJ2-7	14	TRBD1	.	TGTGCCTGGCAGACCGGGACAGGGTCCTACGAGCAGTACTTC	CAWQTGTGSYEQYF
TRBV6-5	TRBJ1-1	14	TRBD1	few	TGTGCCAGCAGCGAGACAGGGGTGAACACTGAAGCTTTCTTT	CASSETGVNTEAFF
TRBV13	TRBJ2-4	12	TRBD2	.	TGTGCCAGCAGCCCGGGAGGGGGCATTCAGTACTTC	CASSPGGGIQYF
TRBV11-2	TRBJ2-5	19	.	.	TGTGCCAGCAGCCCAGTTTATGGTGAGGGCACGGCCGCGCAAGAGACCCAGTACTTC	CASSPVYGEGTAAQETQYF
TRBV7-9	TRBJ2-7	13	.	few	TGTGCCAGCAGCTCCCCCCTCTCCTACGAGCAGTACTTC	CASSSPLSYEQYF
TRBV5-6	TRBJ1-4	15	.	.	TGTGCCAGCAGCTTGGAACTTAACAGCGTGGAAAAACTGTTTTTT	CASSLELNSVEKLFF
TRBV27	TRBJ2-3	13	.	.	TGTGCCAGCAGTTTATTTTACGGGGATACGCAGTATTTT	CASSLFYGDTQYF
TRBV5-1	TRBJ2-7	14	.	.	TGCGCCAGCAGCTTGGGGACAGACTCCTACGAGCAGTACTTC	CASSLGTDSYEQYF
TRBV6-5	TRBJ1-2	12	.	.	TGTGCCAGCAGGCCCTGGGAAGGTGGCTACACCTTC	CASRPWEGGYTF
TRBV29-1	TRBJ2-7	13	.	.	TGCAGCGTTGAGGGTATAGGGGTGGGCGAGCAGTACTTC	CSVEGIGVGEQYF
TRBV2	TRBJ2-1	13	TRBD1	few	TGTGCCAGCGCCGGGACAGCCACCAATGAGCAGTTCTTC	CASAGTATNEQFF
TRBV6-5	TRBJ2-3	15	.	.	TGTGCCAGCAGTTACTCGTGGGGTAGCACAGATACGCAGTATTTT	CASSYSWGSTDTQYF
TRBV9	TRBJ2-7	13	TRBD1	.	TGTGCCAGCAGCGAAGGACAGGGCTACGAGCAGTACTTC	CASSEGQGYEQYF
TRBV9	TRBJ1-2	16	.	once	TGTGCCAGCAGCGGCCAGTTGGGGGGGACTAACTATGGCTACACCTTC	CASSGQLGGTNYGYTF
TRBV6-1	TRBJ2-3	18	TRBD2	.	TGTGCCAGCAGTGAAGCAGTACGAGCGGGGGGCCGCCGGGATACGCAGTATTTT	CASSEAVRAGGRRDTQYF